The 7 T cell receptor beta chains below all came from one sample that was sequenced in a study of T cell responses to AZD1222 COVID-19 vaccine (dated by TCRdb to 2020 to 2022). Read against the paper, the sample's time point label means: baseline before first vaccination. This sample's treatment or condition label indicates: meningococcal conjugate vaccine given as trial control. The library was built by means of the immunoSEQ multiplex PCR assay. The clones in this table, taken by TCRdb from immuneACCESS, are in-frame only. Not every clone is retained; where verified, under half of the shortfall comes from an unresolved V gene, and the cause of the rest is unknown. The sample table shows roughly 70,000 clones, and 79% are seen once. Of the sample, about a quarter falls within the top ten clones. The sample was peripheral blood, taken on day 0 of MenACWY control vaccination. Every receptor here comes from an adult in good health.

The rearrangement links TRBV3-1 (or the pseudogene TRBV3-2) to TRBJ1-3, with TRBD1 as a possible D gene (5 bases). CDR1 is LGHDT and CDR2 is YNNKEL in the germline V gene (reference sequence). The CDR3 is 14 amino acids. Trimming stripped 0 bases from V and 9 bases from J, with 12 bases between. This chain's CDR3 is CASSQDNGGGTIYF. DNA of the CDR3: TGTGCCAGCAGCCAAGATAATGGGGGGGGCACCATATATTTT.

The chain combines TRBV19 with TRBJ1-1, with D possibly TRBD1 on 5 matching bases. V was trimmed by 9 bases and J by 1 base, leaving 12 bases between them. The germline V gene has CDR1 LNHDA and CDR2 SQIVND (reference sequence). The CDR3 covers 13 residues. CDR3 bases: TGTGCCAGCCTACGGAGGGGGAACACTGAAGCTTTCTTT. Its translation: CASLRRGNTEAFF.

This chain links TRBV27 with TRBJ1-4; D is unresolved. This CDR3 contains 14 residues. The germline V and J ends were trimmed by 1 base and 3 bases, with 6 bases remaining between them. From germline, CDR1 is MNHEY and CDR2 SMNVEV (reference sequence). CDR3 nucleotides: TGTGCCAGCAGTTTATACGGCTCTAATGAAAAACTGTTTTTT. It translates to CASSLYGSNEKLFF. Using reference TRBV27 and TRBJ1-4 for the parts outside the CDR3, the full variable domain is EAQVTQNPRYLITVTGKKLTVTCSQNMNHEYMSWYRQDPGLGLRQIYYSMNVEVTDKGDVPEGYKVSRKEKRNFPLILESPSPNQTSLYFCASSLYGSNEKLFFGSGTQLSVL.

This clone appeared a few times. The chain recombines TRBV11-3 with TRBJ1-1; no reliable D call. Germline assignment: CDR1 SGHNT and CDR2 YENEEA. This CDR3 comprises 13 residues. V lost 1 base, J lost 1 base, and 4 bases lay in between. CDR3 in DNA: TGTGCCAGCAGCTTAGGGAGGAACACTGAAGCTTTCTTT. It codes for CASSLGRNTEAFF.

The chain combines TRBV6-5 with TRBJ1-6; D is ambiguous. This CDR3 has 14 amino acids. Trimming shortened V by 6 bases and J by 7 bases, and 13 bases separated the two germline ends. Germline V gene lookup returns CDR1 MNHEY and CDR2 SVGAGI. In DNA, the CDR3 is TGTGCCAGCAGAGTCGCTGGTCCAAATTCACCCCTCCACTTT. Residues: CASRVAGPNSPLHF.

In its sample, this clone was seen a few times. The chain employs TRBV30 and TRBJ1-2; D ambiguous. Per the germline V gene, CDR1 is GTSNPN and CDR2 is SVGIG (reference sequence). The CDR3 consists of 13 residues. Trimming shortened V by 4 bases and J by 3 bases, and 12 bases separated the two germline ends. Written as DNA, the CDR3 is TGTGCCTGGAAAAGAGCTAACTACTATGGCTACACCTTC. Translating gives CAWKRANYYGYTF.

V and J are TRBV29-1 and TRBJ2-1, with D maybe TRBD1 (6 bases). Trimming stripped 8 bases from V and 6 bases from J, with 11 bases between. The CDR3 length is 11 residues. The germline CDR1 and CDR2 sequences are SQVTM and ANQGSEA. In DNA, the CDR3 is TGCAGCTCCCGGGACACCAATGAGCAGTTCTTC. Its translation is CSSRDTNEQFF.